This entry features one T cell receptor (beta chain) sequence. Using immunoSEQ multiplex PCR, the repertoire was profiled, and TCRdb retains in-frame clones only, with some absent. The sample has some 75,000 clones, 91% seen once. V lost 3 bases and J 7 bases, leaving 4 bases between the germline ends. The CDR3 is 11 amino acids. Per the germline V gene, CDR1 is MGHRA and CDR2 is YSYEKL. This sample was taken from a study of PD-L1 blockade in urothelial cancer. Time point reported: peripheral blood 6 weeks after treatment start. This chain joins TRBV4-1 and TRBJ2-1; no reliable D call. The material sequenced was PBMCs, taken around atezolizumab (anti-PD-L1) treatment. This clonotype was sampled from a woman aged 80 or over with urothelial cancer. CDR3 DNA sequence: TGCGCCAGCAGCCAGACTAATGAGCAGTTCTTC. It encodes CASSQTNEQFF.